The following is a T cell receptor beta chain sequence with its context. It has no known antigen specificity. It has no much larger one-base neighbor in the sample; base qualities were not kept. These data belong to a study of T cells in Graves' hyperthyroidism and ophthalmopathy (dated by TCRdb to between 2018 and 2021). Describing the broader study: Peripheral blood samples were taken at the time of initial diagnosis, prior to any treatment. To identify distinguishing TCR V-J signatures, a discovery cohort of around 100 patients was used, comprising 40 to 45 with Graves' ophthalmopathy and some 60 with stable Graves' hyperthyroidism. The approximately 95 discovery patients were divided at random into training and test sets in a 7:3 ratio. After sampling, hyperthyroidism patients received methimazole starting at 30 mg daily, and ophthalmopathy patients received high-dose intravenous methylprednisolone. TCR Vbeta CDR3 sequencing of 135 peripheral blood samples (43 ophthalmopathy, about 74 hyperthyroidism and roughly 17 progressor patients) is reported in the paper. Thyroid tissue and blood T-cell repertoires from over 5 Graves' hyperthyroidism patients were also compared in the study. Prospective prediction of ophthalmopathy was tested in an independent validation cohort of 18 to 20 hyperthyroidism patients and 17 patients who later progressed to ophthalmopathy. General conclusions and limits of the study: No statistical method was used to set the sample size in advance, and investigators knew the group allocation. In validation, the model predicted progression to ophthalmopathy with 55% to 71% sensitivity and about 73% specificity, a median of approximately 6.5 months before onset. Most expanded thyroid clonotypes (frequency above 0.001) were also detected in blood, suggesting blood repertoires may reflect thyroid immune responses. In cross-validation, a model built on a 13 V-J signature told ophthalmopathy apart from stable hyperthyroidism with 87.88% sensitivity and approximately 81% specificity, and in testing the same model reached 80%/75%.

Stable Graves' hyperthyroidism was defined as no progression to ophthalmopathy during 18 months of follow-up. Hyperthyroidism patients were newly diagnosed, had a disease duration of under 2 months, and were aged 18 to 65 years. Exclusion was applied to patients with uncontrolled infections, other autoimmune diseases, pregnancy or lactation. Clinical symptoms, serum thyroxine and TRAb, thyroid ultrasound, and orbital computed tomography formed the basis for the diagnoses. PBMCs were separated from under 12 ml of fresh peripheral blood using Ficoll-Paque density gradient centrifugation. Total RNA was extracted using Trizol reagent, and RNA quality was assessed on an Agilent 2100 Bioanalyzer. Inclusive of the bounding cysteine and phenylalanine, the CDR3 is 12 residues long. Only the CDR3 region is kept as DNA, spanning 36 bases read in frame from base 1. CDR1 is given as LNHDA and CDR2 as SQIVND, both from the germline V gene (reference sequence). V and J are truncated by 5 bases and 5 bases respectively, leaving an intervening sequence of 9 bases.

The TCR beta CDR3 regions were amplified from the RNA transcripts. The first round of RT-PCR for the TCR CDR3 was performed with the HTBI primer set and the Qiagen OneStep RT-PCR kit. Libraries were constructed in a second round of multiplex PCR, after which size selection and purification were performed. Libraries were sequenced paired-end with 100 bp reads on an Illumina HiSeq2000. As for the original processing: SOAPnuke was used to process the raw data, with reads discarded if the reads contained adapters or uncalled bases, had a mean Phred below 15, or lacked an exact constant-primer or identifier match. COPE v1.2.5 was used to merge the high-quality paired reads, and each unique nucleotide sequence was defined as a clonotype. MiTCR v1.1 was used to align the clonotypes against IMGT TRBV, TRBD and TRBJ reference segments. The analysis was restricted to V-J combinations with a frequency above 0.0001, which together covered 99% to 99.2% of the repertoires. A TCS score was defined as the ratio of F50 (clonal expansion) to E x V (chaos), with BLOSUM62-based TCRdist applied between CDR3 peptides within each V-J. Welch's t-statistics and random forest reduced roughly 540 V-J features to under 15, which were used in a naive Bayes classifier (R e1071). In TCRdb, the public reads were trimmed at Q25 with fastp and aligned with MiXCR, with productive beta chains retained. Every CDR3 protein is listed once, alongside the most common genes and DNA of its rows. The V and J calls and clone size come from TCRdb's table, not from the authors' own analysis. This sample is represented by roughly 290,000 distinct CDR3 sequences; roughly an eighth of them were singletons. The ten largest make up approximately 7.9% of the sample.

The source material was blood. This receptor was taken from a woman in her forties with Graves' hyperthyroidism. Recombination linked TRBV19 to TRBJ2-5; D gene: possibly TRBD2, on 5 matching bases. At the DNA level, the sequence is TGTGCCAGTAGTGCGGGTCTGGAGACCCAGTACTTC. This yields the protein CASSAGLETQYF.